This T cell receptor (beta chain) originates from a study of PD-1 blockade in classical Hodgkin lymphoma (dated by TCRdb to 2020 to 2022). At the level of the whole study: Nivolumab dosing was 3 mg/kg intravenously every 2 weeks, continuing until either disease progression or unacceptable toxicity. A peripheral blood immune signature of response to PD-1 blockade in classical Hodgkin lymphoma was defined using TCR beta sequencing and CyTOF.

The study at large found these results: The study covered only a single clinical trial cohort, and the causes of the repertoire differences, possibly disease activity or prior therapy, were still not defined. Baseline TCR diversity was reported as lower in newly diagnosed patients than in healthy donors, and lower still in relapsed/refractory patients. Diversity was lower in patients who began nivolumab less than 1 year after ASCT, so these patients were left out of later analyses to avoid confounding by immune reconstitution. Trial patients with a complete response had baseline diversity similar to that of newly diagnosed patients, while partial responders and progressors had significantly lower diversity. A significant rise by C4D1 was seen in CD4+ but not CD8+ TCR diversity (p=0.0027 vs p=0.16), with the rise being most apparent in complete responders (p=0.02).

This clone was detected once. There is no known antigen for this receptor. No base-level quality is on record; no much larger clone is a single base apart. The germline V gene specifies LGHNA as CDR1 and YNFKEQ as CDR2. Here V drops 1 base and J drops 4 bases, and the junction holds 9 bases not matched to any gene. The CDR3 sequence holds 17 residues, the cysteine and phenylalanine included. Only the CDR3 DNA stays, 51 bases, in frame from base 1. The sample's time point label, in plain terms: cycle 2 day 1 (C2D1) of nivolumab. Every trial patient had relapsed after autologous stem cell transplantation, and cohorts A, B and C differed in prior brentuximab vedotin exposure. The trial cohort was composed of approximately 60 patients with relapsed/refractory classical Hodgkin lymphoma, for whom complete response, partial response or progressive disease was recorded as best overall response. Single-agent nivolumab was administered to trial patients in the multi-cohort phase II CheckMate 205 trial. Best overall response was determined by an independent review committee according to the 2007 International Working Group response criteria. PBMCs from the trial were collected at three points: immediately before nivolumab initiation (C1D1), and during therapy at cycle 2 day 1 and cycle 4 day 1. Peripheral blood was collected in 8 mL Vacutainer Cell Preparation Tubes, from which PBMCs were isolated by centrifugation and then cryopreserved.

Genomic DNA was extracted with the Qiagen DNeasy kit from unsorted PBMCs and from negatively selected CD4+ and CD8+ fractions. TCR beta CDR3 regions were amplified by immunoSEQ multiplex PCR using primers annealing to V and J segments. A synthetic immune receptor repertoire was used to minimize amplification bias, and any remaining bias was removed computationally after sequencing. The source study handled its data this way. Custom Python scripts were used to quantify repertoire diversity as the Shannon entropy index. Unsorted, CD4+ and CD8+ repertoires were examined separately, except in combined analyses, for which CD4+ and CD8+ sequences were merged in silico. Clonal expansion was defined as a frequency increase of at least 2-fold after treatment compared with C1D1, and clones undetected at baseline were assigned a pseudocount of 0.5. Singleton clones were defined as clones with 0 or 1 copy at C1D1, and non-singleton clones were defined as clones with 2 or more copies. Clones expanded in unsorted samples were annotated as CD4+, CD8+ or unknown by matching protein sequences in sorted samples from the same patient. Wilcoxon tests were applied to paired samples to test diversity changes from C1D1 to C4D1. TCRdb's version of the immuneACCESS table is confined to in-frame rearrangements and falls short of the full clone set. An unresolved V gene accounts for under half of the shortfall where checked; the remainder is of unknown origin. V and J calls and clone size come straight from that table; D and trimming were deduced from the DNA. This sample lists tens of thousands of clones; 80% to 90% were detected once. 9.5% to 12% of the sample is in the top ten clones.

The sample consisted of peripheral blood mononuclear cells (PBMCs), taken before the second cycle of nivolumab. The receptor was isolated from a human donor with classical Hodgkin lymphoma. The chain couples TRBV4-2 to TRBJ2-2, with 7 bases in between that match TRBD2. The DNA sequence follows: TGTGCCAGCAGCCAAGTCACTCGGCTAGCGGCCACCGGGGAGCTGTTTTTT. This sequence encodes CASSQVTRLAATGELFF.